These 29 T cell receptor beta chains originate from one sample sequenced in a study of T cells after yellow fever vaccination. Using its own MiXCR run on the 5' RACE reads, TCRdb lists one record per CDR3 protein. The repertoire consists of 110,000 or so distinct CDR3 sequences, with about 7% occurring once and the leading ten covering approximately 3%. The sequences come from CD4+ T cells sorted from PBMCs, collected about 41 days after the first yellow fever vaccination. The receptors come from a man between 18 and 35 years old who received the YFV17D yellow fever vaccine.

This clonotype was found many times. The chain is built from TRBV20-1 and TRBJ2-5; a weak D match, TRBD2 (7 bases). CDR3 size: 14 residues. The germline CDR1 and CDR2 sequences are DFQATT and SNEGSKA (reference sequence). V lost 3 bases and J 1 base, leaving 12 bases between the germline ends. Here the CDR3 DNA reads TGCAGTGCTAGTGGTCGGGGGGCCCAAGAGACCCAGTACTTC. It codes for CSASGRGAQETQYF.

The rearrangement links TRBV10-3 to TRBJ1-2; no reliable D call. CDR3 size: 13 residues. V was pared by 3 bases and J by 7 bases, with 12 bases between. CDR1 and CDR2 (germline): ENHRY, SYGVKD. The CDR3 is CAISEASGAGYTF. The CDR3 region has the DNA TGTGCCATCAGTGAAGCGTCGGGTGCTGGCTACACCTTC.

There are many counts of this clonotype. V usage is TRBV11-3 and J usage is TRBJ2-5; TRBD2 aligns across 8 bases. This CDR3 has 16 amino acids. CDR1 and CDR2 from the germline V gene are SGHNT and YENEEA. The V gene end was trimmed by 1 base and the J gene end by 4 bases; junction bases not matched to a gene: 8. CDR3 in amino acids: CASSLGLGTSGETQYF. CDR3 DNA sequence: TGTGCCAGCAGCTTAGGGCTGGGGACTAGTGGAGAGACCCAGTACTTC.

This clonotype has ten or more counts. The chain recombines TRBV7-3 with TRBJ2-3; the match to TRBD1 covers 8 bases. Germline V gene lookup returns CDR1 SGHTA and CDR2 FQGTGA. The CDR3 length is 15 residues. Trimming cost V 5 bases and J 2 bases; bases outside gene matches: 6. DNA of the CDR3: TGTGCCAGCAGCCTCCGGGACAGGTACACAGATACGCAGTATTTT. The encoded protein is CASSLRDRYTDTQYF.

This clonotype was counted ten times or more. CDR3 region: CSVDGSGTTQETQYF. The CDR3 nucleotides are TGCAGCGTTGATGGGAGTGGGACAACTCAAGAGACCCAGTACTTC. The chain combines TRBV29-1 with TRBJ2-5; possible D gene TRBD1, 6 bases. The CDR3 covers 15 residues. V was shortened by 3 bases and J by 2 bases, with 16 bases between the two germline ends. The germline CDR1 and CDR2 sequences are SQVTM and ANQGSEA.

This clonotype was seen ten or more times. The rearrangement joins TRBV21-1 to TRBJ1-2. TRBV21-1 is a known pseudogene. The CDR3 spans 15 residues. The CDR3 loop is CASSLWDFVNYGYTF. The CDR3 DNA follows: TGTGCCAGCAGCCTCTGGGACTTTGTTAACTATGGCTACACCTTC.

Details on this clonotype: The junction differs from germline at one of its ends, possibly a read error. The V call is TRBV24-1, the J call TRBJ2-2, with D hard to call. Germline V gives CDR1 KGHDR, CDR2 SFDVKD. The CDR3 loop spans 17 amino acids. The CDR3, as DNA: TGTTCCACCAGTGACTCTGGGTGGCTTAGGAACCCCGGGGAGCTGTTTTTT. It translates to CSTSDSGWLRNPGELFF.

This clonotype was recorded many times. The chain recombines TRBV5-5 with TRBJ2-3; no firm D call. This CDR3 contains 16 residues. Per the germline V gene, CDR1 is SGHKS and CDR2 is YYEKEE (reference sequence). Trimming shortened V by 0 bases and J by 3 bases, and 14 bases separated the two germline ends. CDR3 sequence: CASSLGADGMTDTQYF. CDR3 nucleotides: TGTGCCAGCAGCTTGGGCGCGGACGGCATGACAGATACGCAGTATTTT.

In its sample, this clonotype was seen many times. This chain joins TRBV5-1 and TRBJ2-3; the D gene is possibly TRBD2 (5 bases). The germline CDR1 and CDR2 sequences are SGHRS and YFSETQ. Trimming removed 5 bases at V and 5 bases at J, with 6 bases between. The CDR3 totals 11 residues. CDR3 loop: CASRREDTQYF. DNA of the CDR3: TGCGCCAGCAGGAGGGAAGATACGCAGTATTTT.

This clonotype has a count of ten or more. This chain joins TRBV19 and TRBJ2-2; D is uncertain. CDR1 is LNHDA, CDR2 SQIVND, per germline (reference sequence). The CDR3 is made up of 13 amino acids. V lost 5 bases and J lost 0, with 4 bases in between. This CDR3 reads CASSVTNTGELFF. The CDR3, as DNA: TGTGCCAGTAGTGTGACGAACACCGGGGAGCTGTTTTTT.

This clonotype was detected ten times or more. The chain recombines TRBV20-1 with TRBJ2-3; tentative D call: TRBD1 (6 bases). V shed 0 bases and J shed 1 base, with 11 bases lying between them. This CDR3 is 15 amino acids long. The V gene's germline CDR1 is DFQATT and CDR2 SNEGSKA (reference sequence). The CDR3 DNA follows: TGCAGTGCTAGAGATGGGGCAGGGGGCACAGATACGCAGTATTTT. This gives the protein CSARDGAGGTDTQYF.

This clonotype was picked up many times. For the CDR3, the DNA is TGCGCCAGCAGCCCGGACCCGGGACTTTATCAAGAGACCCAGTACTTC. It specifies CASSPDPGLYQETQYF. The chain uses TRBV5-1 and TRBJ2-5, with D tentatively TRBD2 (6 bases). The CDR3 spans 16 residues. The V end lost 4 bases, the J end lost 2 bases, and 18 bases lay between the germline ends. Per the germline V gene, CDR1 is SGHRS and CDR2 is YFSETQ.

This clonotype was picked up many times. In DNA, the CDR3 is TGTGCCACCAGTGATTGGCGGAATGACCAGCCCCAGCATTTT. Amino acids: CATSDWRNDQPQHF. This chain connects TRBV24-1 to TRBJ1-5, with D unclear. The CDR3 extends over 14 amino acids. Germline CDR1 and CDR2: KGHDR and SFDVKD. The V end was cut by 2 bases, the J end by 7 bases, with 11 bases between.

There are many counts of this clonotype. V gene TRBV27 combines with J gene TRBJ2-5; the D call may be TRBD1 or TRBD2 (5 bases each). CDR3 length: 17 residues. Trimming took off 6 bases at V and 4 bases at J, with 24 bases between the two ends. CDR1 MNHEY and CDR2 SMNVEV come from the germline V gene (reference sequence). This CDR3 reads CASRTSAVATGPETQYF. CDR3 DNA: TGTGCCAGCAGGACCTCGGCAGTAGCTACGGGGCCAGAGACCCAGTACTTC.

This clonotype was seen many times. This CDR3 reads CASRSGQGETQYF. The DNA of the CDR3 is TGTGCCAGCAGGTCCGGACAGGGGGAGACCCAGTACTTC. The chain recombines TRBV28 with TRBJ2-5, with 9 nucleotides matching TRBD1. This CDR3 comprises 13 residues. Germline trimming cut 6 bases from V and 5 bases from J; bases unmatched to any gene: 4. Germline V gene data show CDR1 as MDHEN and CDR2 as SYDVKM. Variable domain in full (rest from reference TRBV28 and TRBJ2-5): DVKVTQSSRYLVKRTGEKVFLECVQDMDHENMFWYRQDPGLGLRLIYFSYDVKMKEKGDIPEGYSVSREKKERFSLILESASTNQTSMYLCASRSGQGETQYFGPGTRLLVL.

This clonotype occurred many times. J is TRBJ1-6 and V is TRBV5-1; D is possibly TRBD1 (6 bases). V was shortened by 2 bases and J by 7 bases, with 10 bases between the two germline ends. CDR1 is SGHRS and CDR2 is YFSETQ in the germline V gene. The CDR3 has 14 amino acids. The CDR3 region is CASSLGQRNSPLHF. The CDR3 DNA reads as TGCGCCAGCAGCTTAGGACAGCGGAATTCACCCCTCCACTTT.

This clonotype was observed many times. The chain combines TRBV3-1 with TRBJ1-2; D is perhaps TRBD1 (6 bases). CDR1 and CDR2 (germline): LGHDT, YNNKEL (reference sequence). The CDR3 length is 15 residues. Trimming pared 6 bases from V and 0 bases from J, leaving 14 bases between. The CDR3 protein is CASRRTGSANYGYTF. The CDR3, as DNA: TGTGCCAGCAGGCGCACAGGGTCGGCTAACTATGGCTACACCTTC.

This clonotype was detected many times. This chain connects TRBV7-9 to TRBJ2-1; D may be TRBD2 (6 bases). Trimming stripped 5 bases from V and 9 bases from J, with 20 bases between. CDR1 SEHNR and CDR2 FQNEAQ come from the germline V gene (reference sequence). The CDR3 has 15 amino acids. The CDR3 DNA follows: TGTGCCAGCAGCCCGAGGGACCACCCCGGGAGTGAGCAGTTCTTC. Its translation is CASSPRDHPGSEQFF.

V is TRBV5-5 and J is TRBJ2-2; D is unresolved. CDR3 size: 14 residues. Trimming pared 4 bases from V and 5 bases from J, leaving 12 bases between. In germline, CDR1 is SGHKS, CDR2 YYEKEE (reference sequence). CDR3 nucleotides: TGTGCCAGCAGCGCGTCCTATATGACCGGGGAGCTGTTTTTT. Protein sequence: CASSASYMTGELFF. The entire variable domain, with the rest obtained from reference TRBV5-5 and TRBJ2-2, is as follows: DAGVTQSPTHLIKTRGQQVTLRCSPISGHKSVSWYQQVLGQGPQFIFQYYEKEERGRGNFPDRFSARQFPNYSSELNVNALLLGDSALYLCASSASYMTGELFFGEGSRLTVL.

This clonotype came up many times. J is TRBJ2-1 and V is TRBV20-1; the match to TRBD1 covers 8 bases. With V trimmed by 6 bases and J by 6 bases, 13 bases remained unmatched. The CDR3 loop spans 15 amino acids. Germline V CDR1 and CDR2: DFQATT, SNEGSKA (reference sequence). The CDR3 loop reads CSAGPGGQVLNEQFF. CDR3 nucleotide sequence: TGCAGTGCCGGCCCAGGGGGACAGGTACTCAATGAGCAGTTCTTC.

Ten or more counts support this clonotype. Here the CDR3 DNA reads TGTGCCAGCAGTCTCCGCCAACGGGATAGGGTAGCGGGGGGCCAAGAGACCCAGTACTTC. Translated: CASSLRQRDRVAGGQETQYF. The V gene is TRBV12-3 or TRBV12-4, the J gene TRBJ2-5; 10 bases are shared with TRBD2. This CDR3 has 20 residues. The V gene end was trimmed by 5 bases and the J gene end by 1 base; junction bases not matched to a gene: 19.

The chain couples TRBV7-2 to TRBJ1-2; D is perhaps TRBD1 (5 bases). Germline CDR1 and CDR2: SGHTA and FQGNSA. The ends were cut back, 5 bases at V and 6 bases at J, with 13 bases in the middle. The CDR3 has 13 residues. This CDR3 reads CASSPIRGDGYTF. CDR3 in DNA: TGTGCCAGCAGCCCTATAAGGGGCGATGGCTACACCTTC.

This clonotype occurred many times. The chain is built from TRBV12-3 or TRBV12-4 and TRBJ1-2; D is undetermined. V gave up 3 bases and J gave up 4 bases, with 9 bases separating them. This CDR3 comprises 13 residues. CDR3 sequence (DNA): TGTGCCAGCAGTTTCGGGCACGCCTATGGCTACACCTTC. This translates into CASSFGHAYGYTF.

This clonotype was seen many times. The J gene is TRBJ1-5, the V gene TRBV4-2; the D is unclear. Germline CDR1 is LGHNA and CDR2 is YNFKEQ. This CDR3 spans 14 amino acids. With 5 bases removed from V and 7 bases from J, the gap between germline ends came to 15 bases. CDR3 region: CASSENSGGQPQHF. DNA for the CDR3: TGTGCCAGCAGCGAAAACAGTGGTGGCCAGCCCCAGCATTTT.

This clonotype occurred many times. V is TRBV21-1 and J is TRBJ2-1; whether TRBD2, the table's D call, matches the DNA was not checked. TRBV21-1 is a recognized pseudogene. The CDR3 spans 15 residues. The CDR3 sequence is CASSKVASGGNEQFF. CDR3 DNA sequence: TGTGCCAGCAGCAAAGTTGCTAGCGGGGGCAATGAGCAGTTCTTC.

In its sample, this clonotype was seen many times. The chain carries TRBV7-2 and TRBJ1-6; D gene ambiguous. Germline loops: CDR1 SGHTA, CDR2 FQGNSA. This CDR3 comprises 14 residues. The V end lost 1 base, the J end lost 6 bases, and 7 bases lay between the germline ends. CDR3 region: CASSLGTINSPLHF. In DNA, the CDR3 is TGTGCCAGCAGCTTAGGAACAATTAATTCACCCCTCCACTTT. Drawing the rest from reference TRBV7-2 and TRBJ1-6, the complete variable domain is GAGVSQSPSNKVTEKGKDVELRCDPISGHTALYWYRQSLGQGLEFLIYFQGNSAPDKSGLPSDRFSAERTGGSVSTLTIQRTQQEDSAVYLCASSLGTINSPLHFGNGTRLTVT.

This clonotype appeared many times. The chain joins TRBV12-3 or TRBV12-4 to TRBJ2-2; possible D gene TRBD2, 7 bases. CDR3 size: 15 residues. Deletions cut 2 bases from V and 6 bases from J, with 13 bases between. The CDR3 DNA follows: TGTGCCAGCAGTTTACGGGGGGCTGGGCCCGGGGAGCTGTTTTTT. Translating gives CASSLRGAGPGELFF.

Many counts were recorded for this clonotype. The chain recombines TRBV12-3 or TRBV12-4 with TRBJ1-1; D perhaps matches TRBD1 (6 bases). Trimming pared 5 bases from V and 5 bases from J, leaving 15 bases between. The CDR3 runs 14 residues. Written as DNA, the CDR3 is TGTGCCAGCAGTACCTCGACAGGACAAACTGAAGCTTTCTTT. This sequence encodes CASSTSTGQTEAFF.

This clonotype occurred many times. The rearrangement links TRBV7-2 to TRBJ2-2; no clear D gene. The germline V gene has CDR1 SGHTA and CDR2 FQGNSA. With 2 bases removed from V and 5 bases from J, the gap between germline ends came to 6 bases. The CDR3 totals 13 residues. CDR3 DNA sequence: TGTGCCAGCAGCTTAAACCCGACCGGGGAGCTGTTTTTT. It is translated as CASSLNPTGELFF.